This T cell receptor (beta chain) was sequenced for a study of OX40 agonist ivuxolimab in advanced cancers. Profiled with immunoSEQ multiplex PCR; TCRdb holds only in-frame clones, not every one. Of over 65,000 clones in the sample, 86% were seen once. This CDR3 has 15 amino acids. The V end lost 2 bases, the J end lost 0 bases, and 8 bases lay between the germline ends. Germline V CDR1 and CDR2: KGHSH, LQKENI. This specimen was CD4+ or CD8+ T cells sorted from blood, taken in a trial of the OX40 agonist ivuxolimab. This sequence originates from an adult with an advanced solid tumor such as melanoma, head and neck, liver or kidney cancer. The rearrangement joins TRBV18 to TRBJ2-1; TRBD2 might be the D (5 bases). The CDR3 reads CASSPGSSSYNEQFF. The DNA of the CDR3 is TGTGCCAGCTCACCAGGGAGTAGCTCCTACAATGAGCAGTTCTTC.